This TCR beta chain was sequenced during a study of T cell responses to AZD1222 COVID-19 vaccine. Points on this clone: Its antigen is currently unknown.

The table came from immunoSEQ multiplex PCR; TCRdb's copy has only in-frame clones and leaves some out. The sample shows 80,000 to 100,000 clones, around nine tenths of them seen only once. Overall study results and limits: There were repertoire samples only from the period after the peak T cell response.

Trimming removed 6 bases at V and 0 bases at J, with 12 bases between. CDR1 and CDR2 from the germline V gene are MNHEY and SVGAGI. The CDR3 extends over 14 amino acids. The rearrangement links TRBV6-5 to TRBJ2-7; D is uncertain. The sample in question was peripheral blood, obtained on day 0 of AZD1222 vaccination. The sequence came from an adult in good health. The chain's CDR3 is CASRATTLSYEQYF. The CDR3 DNA reads TGTGCCAGCAGGGCAACAACACTCTCCTACGAGCAGTACTTC.